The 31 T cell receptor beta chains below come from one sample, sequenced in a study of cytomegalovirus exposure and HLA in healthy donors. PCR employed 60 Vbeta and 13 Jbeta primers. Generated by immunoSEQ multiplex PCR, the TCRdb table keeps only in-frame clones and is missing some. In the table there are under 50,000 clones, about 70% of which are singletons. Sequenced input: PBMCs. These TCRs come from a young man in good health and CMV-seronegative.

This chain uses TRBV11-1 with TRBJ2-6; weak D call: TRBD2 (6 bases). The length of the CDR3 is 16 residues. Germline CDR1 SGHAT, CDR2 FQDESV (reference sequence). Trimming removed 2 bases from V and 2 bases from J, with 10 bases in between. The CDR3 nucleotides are TGTGCCAGCAGCTTAAGCCCGGGGGCTGGGGCCAACGTCCTGACTTTC. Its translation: CASSLSPGAGANVLTF. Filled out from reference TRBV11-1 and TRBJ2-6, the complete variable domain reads EAEVAQSPRYKITEKSQAVAFWCDPISGHATLYWYRQILGQGPELLVQFQDESVVDDSQLPKDRFSAERLKGVDSTLKIQPAELGDSAMYLCASSLSPGAGANVLTFGAGSRLTVL.

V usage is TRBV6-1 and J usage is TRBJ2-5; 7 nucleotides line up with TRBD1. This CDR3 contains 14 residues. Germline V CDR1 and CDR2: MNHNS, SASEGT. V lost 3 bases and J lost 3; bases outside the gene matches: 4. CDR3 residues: CASSDWQGEETQYF. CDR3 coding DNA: TGTGCCAGCAGTGATTGGCAGGGGGAAGAGACCCAGTACTTC.

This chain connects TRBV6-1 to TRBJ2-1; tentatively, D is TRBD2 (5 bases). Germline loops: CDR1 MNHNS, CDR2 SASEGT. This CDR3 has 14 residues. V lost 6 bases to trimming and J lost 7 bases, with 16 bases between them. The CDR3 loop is CASRDLRRPNEQFF. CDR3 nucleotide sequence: TGTGCCAGCAGGGACTTGAGGCGGCCTAATGAGCAGTTCTTC.

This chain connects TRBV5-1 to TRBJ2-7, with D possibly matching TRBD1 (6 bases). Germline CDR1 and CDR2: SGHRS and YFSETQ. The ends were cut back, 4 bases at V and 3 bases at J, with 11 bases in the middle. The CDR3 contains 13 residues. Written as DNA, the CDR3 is TGCGCCAGCAGCACGACAGGTTTCTACGAGCAGTACTTC. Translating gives CASSTTGFYEQYF.

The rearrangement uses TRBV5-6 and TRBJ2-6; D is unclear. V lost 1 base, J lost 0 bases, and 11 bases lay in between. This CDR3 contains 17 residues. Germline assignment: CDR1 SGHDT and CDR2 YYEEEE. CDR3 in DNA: TGTGCCAGCAGCTTGCCAGCGATAAGCTCTGGGGCCAACGTCCTGACTTTC. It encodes CASSLPAISSGANVLTF.

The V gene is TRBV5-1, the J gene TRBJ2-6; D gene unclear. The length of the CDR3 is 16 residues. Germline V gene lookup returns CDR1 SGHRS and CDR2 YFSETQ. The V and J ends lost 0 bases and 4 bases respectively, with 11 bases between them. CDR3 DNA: TGCGCCAGCAGCTTGGAACAGATCTCCGGGGCCAACGTCCTGACTTTC. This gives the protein CASSLEQISGANVLTF. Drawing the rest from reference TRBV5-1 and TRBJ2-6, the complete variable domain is KAGVTQTPRYLIKTRGQQVTLSCSPISGHRSVSWYQQTPGQGLQFLFEYFSETQRNKGNFPGRFSGRQFSNSRSEMNVSTLELGDSALYLCASSLEQISGANVLTFGAGSRLTVL.

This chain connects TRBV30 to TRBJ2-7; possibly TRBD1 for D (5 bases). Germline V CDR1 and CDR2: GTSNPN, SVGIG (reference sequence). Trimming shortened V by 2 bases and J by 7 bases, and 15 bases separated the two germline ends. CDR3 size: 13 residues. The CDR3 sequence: CAWSQQATSEQYF. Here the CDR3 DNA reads TGTGCCTGGAGTCAACAGGCGACTTCTGAGCAGTACTTC. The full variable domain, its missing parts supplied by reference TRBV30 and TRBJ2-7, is SQTIHQWPATLVQPVGSPLSLECTVEGTSNPNLYWYRQAAGRGLQLLFYSVGIGQISSEVPQNLSASRPQDRQFILSSKKLLLSDSGFYLCAWSQQATSEQYFGPGTRLTVT.

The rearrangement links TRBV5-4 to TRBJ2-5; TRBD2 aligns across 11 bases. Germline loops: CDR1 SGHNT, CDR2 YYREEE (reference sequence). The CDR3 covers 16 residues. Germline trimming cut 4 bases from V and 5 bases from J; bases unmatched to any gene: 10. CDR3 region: CASSPALAGGQETQYF. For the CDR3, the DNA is TGTGCCAGCAGCCCAGCGTTAGCGGGAGGGCAGGAGACCCAGTACTTC.

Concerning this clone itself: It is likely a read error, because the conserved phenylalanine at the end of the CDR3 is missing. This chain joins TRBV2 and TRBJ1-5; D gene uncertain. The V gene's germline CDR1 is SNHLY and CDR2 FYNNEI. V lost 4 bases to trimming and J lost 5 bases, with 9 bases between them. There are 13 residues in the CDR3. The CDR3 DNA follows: TGTGCCAGCAGTGCACAGCGGGATCAGCCCCAGCATGTT. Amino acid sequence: CASSAQRDQPQHV.

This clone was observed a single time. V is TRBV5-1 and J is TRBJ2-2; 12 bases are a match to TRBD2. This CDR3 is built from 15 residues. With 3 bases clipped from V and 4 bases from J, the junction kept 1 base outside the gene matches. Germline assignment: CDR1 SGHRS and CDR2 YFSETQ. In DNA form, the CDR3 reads TGCGCCAGCAGCTCGGGACTAGCGGGCACCGGGGAGCTGTTTTTT. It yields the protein CASSSGLAGTGELFF.

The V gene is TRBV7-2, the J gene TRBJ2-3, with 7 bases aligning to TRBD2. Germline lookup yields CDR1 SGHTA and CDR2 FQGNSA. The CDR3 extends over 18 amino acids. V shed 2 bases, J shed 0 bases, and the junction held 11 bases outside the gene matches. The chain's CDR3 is CASSLSGGEQISTDTQYF. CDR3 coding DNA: TGTGCCAGCAGCTTAAGTGGGGGGGAACAGATAAGCACAGATACGCAGTATTTT.

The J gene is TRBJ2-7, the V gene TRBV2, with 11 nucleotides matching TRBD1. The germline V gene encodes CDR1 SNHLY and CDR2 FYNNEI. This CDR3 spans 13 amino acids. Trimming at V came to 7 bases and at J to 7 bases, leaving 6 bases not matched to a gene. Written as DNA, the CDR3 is TGTGCCAGCAATGGACAGGGGGCATGGGAGCAGTACTTC. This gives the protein CASNGQGAWEQYF.

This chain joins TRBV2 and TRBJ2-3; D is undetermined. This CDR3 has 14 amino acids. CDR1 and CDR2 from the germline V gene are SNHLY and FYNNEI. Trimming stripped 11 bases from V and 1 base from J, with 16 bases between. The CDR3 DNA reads TGTGCCGGCCAACAGTACGGTGGCACAGATACGCAGTATTTT. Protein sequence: CAGQQYGGTDTQYF.

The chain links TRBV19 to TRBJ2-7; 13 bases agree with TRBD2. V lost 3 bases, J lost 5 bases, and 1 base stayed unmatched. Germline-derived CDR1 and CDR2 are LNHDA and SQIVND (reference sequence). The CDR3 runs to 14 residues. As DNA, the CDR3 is TGTGCCAGTAGTATGACTAGCGGGAGGCACGAGCAGTACTTC. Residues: CASSMTSGRHEQYF.

For the CDR3, the DNA is TGCGCCAGCAGCGGAGCCGGGACAACTAATGAAAAACTGTTTTTT. Translated: CASSGAGTTNEKLFF. The chain joins TRBV5-1 to TRBJ1-4; D gene ambiguous. Germline CDR1 and CDR2: SGHRS and YFSETQ. Deletions cut 4 bases from V and 0 bases from J, with 10 bases between. This CDR3 comprises 15 residues.

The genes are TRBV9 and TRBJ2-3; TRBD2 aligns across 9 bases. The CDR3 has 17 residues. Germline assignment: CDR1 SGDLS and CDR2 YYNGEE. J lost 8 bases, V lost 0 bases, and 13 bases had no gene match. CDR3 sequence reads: CASSVASAGGRTVTQYF. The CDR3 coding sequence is TGTGCCAGCAGCGTAGCTTCGGCGGGAGGGAGGACCGTTACGCAGTATTTT.

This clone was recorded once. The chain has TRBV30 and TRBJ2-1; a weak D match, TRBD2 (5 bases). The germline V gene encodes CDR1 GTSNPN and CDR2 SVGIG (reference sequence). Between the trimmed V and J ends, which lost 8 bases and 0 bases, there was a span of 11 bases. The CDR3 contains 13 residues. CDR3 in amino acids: CARAESSYNEQFF. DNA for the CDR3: TGTGCCAGAGCGGAAAGCTCCTACAATGAGCAGTTCTTC.

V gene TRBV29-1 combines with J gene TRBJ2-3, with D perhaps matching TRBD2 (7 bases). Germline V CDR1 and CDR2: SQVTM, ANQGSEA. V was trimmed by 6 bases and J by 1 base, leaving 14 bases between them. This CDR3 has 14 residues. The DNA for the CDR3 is TGCAGCGTGGGGGGCGGACTAGGCACAGATACGCAGTATTTT. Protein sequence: CSVGGGLGTDTQYF.

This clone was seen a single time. DNA for the CDR3: TGTGCCAGCAGCTTAGACAGAGACACTGAAGCTTTCTTT. Translation gives CASSLDRDTEAFF. The chain recombines TRBV7-7 with TRBJ1-1; D is unclear. The CDR3 consists of 13 residues. V shed 1 base and J shed 3 bases, with 6 bases lying between them. The germline gives CDR1 SSHAT, CDR2 FNYEAQ (reference sequence).

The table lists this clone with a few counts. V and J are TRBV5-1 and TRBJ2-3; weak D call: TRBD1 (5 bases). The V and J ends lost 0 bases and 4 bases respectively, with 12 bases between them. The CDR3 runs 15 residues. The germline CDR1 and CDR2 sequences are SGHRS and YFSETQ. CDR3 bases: TGCGCCAGCAGCTTGGTTGGGCAGGGCCCAGATACGCAGTATTTT. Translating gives CASSLVGQGPDTQYF.

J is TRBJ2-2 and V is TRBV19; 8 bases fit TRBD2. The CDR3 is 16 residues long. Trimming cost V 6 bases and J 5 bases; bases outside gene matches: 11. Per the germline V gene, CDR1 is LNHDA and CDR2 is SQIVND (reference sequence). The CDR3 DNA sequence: TGTGCCAGTAGCACACTTCCGGGACTAGGGACCGGGGAGCTGTTTTTT. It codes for CASSTLPGLGTGELFF. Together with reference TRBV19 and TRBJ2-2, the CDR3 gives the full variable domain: DGGITQSPKYLFRKEGQNVTLSCEQNLNHDAMYWYRQDPGQGLRLIYYSQIVNDFQKGDIAEGYSVSREKKESFPLTVTSAQKNPTAFYLCASSTLPGLGTGELFFGEGSRLTVL.

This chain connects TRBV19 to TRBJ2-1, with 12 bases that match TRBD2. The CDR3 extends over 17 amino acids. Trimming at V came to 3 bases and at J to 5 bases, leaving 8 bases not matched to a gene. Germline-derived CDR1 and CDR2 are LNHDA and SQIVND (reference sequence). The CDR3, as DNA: TGTGCCAGTAGTATGGGTCGACTAGCGGGGGAAAACAATGAGCAGTTCTTC. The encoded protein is CASSMGRLAGENNEQFF.

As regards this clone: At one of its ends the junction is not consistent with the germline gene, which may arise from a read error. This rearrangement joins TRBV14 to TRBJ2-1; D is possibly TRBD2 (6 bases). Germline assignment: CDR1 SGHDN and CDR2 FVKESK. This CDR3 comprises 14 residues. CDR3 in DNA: TGTGTCAGCAGCCAAGATAGCGGAGGTCCGGAGCAGTTCTTC. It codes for CVSSQDSGGPEQFF.

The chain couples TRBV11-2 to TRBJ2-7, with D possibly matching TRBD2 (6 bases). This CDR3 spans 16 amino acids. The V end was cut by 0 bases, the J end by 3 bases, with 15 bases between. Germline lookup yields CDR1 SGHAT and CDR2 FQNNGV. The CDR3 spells CASSLDLTRPIYEQYF. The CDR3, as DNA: TGTGCCAGCAGCTTAGATCTGACTAGGCCCATCTACGAGCAGTACTTC.

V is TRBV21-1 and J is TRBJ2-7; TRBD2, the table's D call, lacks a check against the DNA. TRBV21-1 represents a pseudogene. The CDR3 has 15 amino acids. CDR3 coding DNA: TGTGCCAGCATCCCCGAGGGACTAGCGAATTACGAGCAGTACTTC. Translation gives CASIPEGLANYEQYF.

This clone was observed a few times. CDR3 residues: CASSLGGGRPEQYF. The CDR3 bases are TGTGCCAGCAGCTTAGGAGGCGGGAGACCCGAGCAGTACTTC. The chain couples TRBV11-2 to TRBJ2-7; 7 bases agree with TRBD2. In germline, CDR1 is SGHAT, CDR2 FQNNGV. The J segment lost 6 bases and the V segment lost 1 base, leaving 6 bases of the junction unmatched. The CDR3 contains 14 residues.

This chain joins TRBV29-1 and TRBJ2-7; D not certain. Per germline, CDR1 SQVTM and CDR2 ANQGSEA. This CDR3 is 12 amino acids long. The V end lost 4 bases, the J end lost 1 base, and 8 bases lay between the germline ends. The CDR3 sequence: CSVGSRSYEQYF. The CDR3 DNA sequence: TGCAGCGTTGGAAGCAGGTCCTACGAGCAGTACTTC.

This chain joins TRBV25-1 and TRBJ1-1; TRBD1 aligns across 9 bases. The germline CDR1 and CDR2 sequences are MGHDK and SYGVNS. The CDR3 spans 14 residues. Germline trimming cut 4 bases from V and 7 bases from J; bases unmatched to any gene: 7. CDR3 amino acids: CASSGRTGAGEAFF. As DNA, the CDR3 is TGTGCCAGCAGTGGGCGGACAGGGGCAGGTGAAGCTTTCTTT.

DNA of the CDR3: TGTGCCAGCAGCTTAGGGACTAGGGGAGCCTACGAGCAGTACTTC. This gives the protein CASSLGTRGAYEQYF. The V and J genes are TRBV11-2 and TRBJ2-5; 7 nucleotides align to TRBD2. The better agreement between TRBJ2-7 and the DNA end casts doubt on the J call. This CDR3 is built from 15 residues. Germline-derived CDR1 and CDR2 are SGHAT and FQNNGV.

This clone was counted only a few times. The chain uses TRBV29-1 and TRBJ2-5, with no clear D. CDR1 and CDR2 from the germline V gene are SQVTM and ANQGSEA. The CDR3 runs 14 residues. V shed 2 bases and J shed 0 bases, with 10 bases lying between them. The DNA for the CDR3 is TGCAGCGTTGAACACCCTCAGTACCAAGAGACCCAGTACTTC. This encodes CSVEHPQYQETQYF.

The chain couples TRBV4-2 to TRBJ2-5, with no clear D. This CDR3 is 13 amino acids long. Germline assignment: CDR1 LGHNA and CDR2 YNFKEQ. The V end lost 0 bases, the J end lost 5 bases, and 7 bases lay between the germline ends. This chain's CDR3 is CASSQDPGETQYF. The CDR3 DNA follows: TGTGCCAGCAGCCAAGATCCCGGGGAGACCCAGTACTTC.